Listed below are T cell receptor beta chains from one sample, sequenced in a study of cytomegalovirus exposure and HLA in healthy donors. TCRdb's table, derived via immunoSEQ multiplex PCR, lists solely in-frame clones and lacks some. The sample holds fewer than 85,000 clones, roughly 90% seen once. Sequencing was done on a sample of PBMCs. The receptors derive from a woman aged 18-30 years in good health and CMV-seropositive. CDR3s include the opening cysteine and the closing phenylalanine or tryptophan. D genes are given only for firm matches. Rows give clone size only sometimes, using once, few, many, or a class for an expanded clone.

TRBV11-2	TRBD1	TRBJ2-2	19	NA	CASSPVDVLGTANTGELFF	TGTGCCAGCAGCCCAGTCGATGTCTTGGGGACAGCGAACACCGGGGAGCTGTTTTTT
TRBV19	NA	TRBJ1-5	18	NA	CASSMIFRRALSNQPQHF	TGTGCCAGTAGTATGATTTTCCGGAGGGCTCTGAGCAATCAGCCCCAGCATTTT
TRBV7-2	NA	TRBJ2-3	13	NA	CASNHRRTDTQYF	TGTGCCAGCAACCACAGACGCACAGATACGCAGTATTTT
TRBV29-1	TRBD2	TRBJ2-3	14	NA	CSVASGSRTDTQYF	TGCAGCGTAGCTAGCGGGAGTAGGACAGATACGCAGTATTTT
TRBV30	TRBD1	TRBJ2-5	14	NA	CAWRGQGGQETQYF	TGTGCCTGGAGGGGACAGGGCGGACAAGAGACCCAGTACTTC
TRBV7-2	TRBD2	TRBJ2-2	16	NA	CASSLVRGANTGELFF	TGTGCCAGCAGCTTAGTACGGGGGGCGAACACCGGGGAGCTGTTTTTT
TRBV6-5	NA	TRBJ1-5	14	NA	CASSYSKAVQPQHF	TGTGCCAGCAGTTACTCGAAGGCGGTTCAGCCCCAGCATTTT
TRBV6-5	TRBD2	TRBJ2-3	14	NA	CASSLAGSTDTQYF	TGTGCCAGCAGTTTAGCGGGGAGCACAGATACGCAGTATTTT
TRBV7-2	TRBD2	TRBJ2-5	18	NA	CASSLLLAGGETVETQYF	TGTGCCAGCAGCTTACTCCTAGCGGGGGGGGAGACGGTAGAGACCCAGTACTTC
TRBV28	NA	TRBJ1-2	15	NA	CASSYPLGANYGYTF	TGTGCCAGCAGTTACCCCCTAGGGGCCAACTATGGCTACACCTTC
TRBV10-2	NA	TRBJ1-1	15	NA	CASSFPQGGGTEAFF	TGCGCCAGCAGCTTTCCCCAGGGAGGAGGCACTGAAGCTTTCTTT
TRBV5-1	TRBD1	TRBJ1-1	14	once	CASSLGQENTEAFF	TGCGCCAGCAGTCTGGGACAGGAGAACACTGAAGCTTTCTTT
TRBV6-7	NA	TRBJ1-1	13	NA	CASSYSYAPGAFF	TGTGCCAGCAGTTACTCGTACGCCCCGGGAGCTTTCTTT
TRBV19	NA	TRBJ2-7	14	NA	CASSIGTTGYEQYF	TGTGCCAGTAGTATAGGAACGACAGGCTACGAGCAGTACTTC
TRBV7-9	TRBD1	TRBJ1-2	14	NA	CASSLTSQGGGYTF	TGTGCCAGCAGCCTTACCTCACAGGGGGGAGGCTACACCTTC
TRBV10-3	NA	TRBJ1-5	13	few	CAISENGNQPQHF	TGTGCCATCAGTGAGAACGGGAATCAGCCCCAGCATTTT
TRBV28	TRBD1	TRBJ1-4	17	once	CASSSYTTGGRNEKLFF	TGTGCCAGCAGTTCCTACACGACAGGGGGCAGGAATGAAAAACTGTTTTTT
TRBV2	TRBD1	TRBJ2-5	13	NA	CGTRGGQGETQYF	TGTGGGACGAGGGGGGGACAGGGCGAGACCCAGTACTTC
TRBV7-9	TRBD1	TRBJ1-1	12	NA	CASSQGGTEAFF	TGTGCCAGCAGCCAGGGGGGCACTGAAGCTTTCTTT
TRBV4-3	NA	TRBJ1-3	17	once	CASSQDTRLNSGNTIYF	TGCGCCAGCAGCCAAGATACCCGACTGAACTCTGGAAACACCATATATTTT
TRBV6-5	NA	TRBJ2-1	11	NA	CASSYMYEQFF	TGTGCCAGCAGCTATATGTATGAGCAGTTCTTC
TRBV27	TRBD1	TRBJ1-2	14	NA	CASSFNDRGLGYTF	TGTGCCAGCAGTTTCAACGACAGGGGGCTGGGCTACACCTTC
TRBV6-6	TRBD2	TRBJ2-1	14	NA	CASRLAGDYNEQFF	TGTGCCAGCAGACTAGCGGGAGACTACAATGAGCAGTTCTTC
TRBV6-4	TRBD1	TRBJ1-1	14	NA	CASRPGQGNTEAFF	TGTGCCAGCAGACCGGGACAGGGGAACACTGAAGCTTTCTTT
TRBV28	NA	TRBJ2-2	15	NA	CASTRTSANTGELFF	TGTGCCAGCACTCGGACATCCGCTAACACCGGGGAGCTGTTTTTT
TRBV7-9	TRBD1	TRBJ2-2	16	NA	CASSSPQGVNTGELFF	TGTGCCAGCAGCTCCCCACAGGGGGTTAACACCGGGGAGCTGTTTTTT
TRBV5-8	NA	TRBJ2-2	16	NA	CASGAWRGQNTGELFF	TGTGCCAGCGGCGCCTGGAGGGGTCAGAACACCGGGGAGCTGTTTTTT
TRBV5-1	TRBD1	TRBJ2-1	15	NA	CASSNRDRGRNEQFF	TGCGCCAGCAGCAACCGGGACAGGGGTCGAAATGAGCAGTTCTTC
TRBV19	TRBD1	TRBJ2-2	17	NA	CASSPPPGQGITGELFF	TGTGCCAGTAGTCCCCCGCCGGGACAGGGGATTACCGGGGAGCTGTTTTTT
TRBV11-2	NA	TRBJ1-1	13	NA	CASSRKSNTEAFF	TGTGCCAGCAGCCGTAAGAGTAACACTGAAGCTTTCTTT
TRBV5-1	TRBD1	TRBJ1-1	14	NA	CASLETGGNTEAFF	TGCGCCAGCTTGGAGACAGGGGGGAACACTGAAGCTTTCTTT
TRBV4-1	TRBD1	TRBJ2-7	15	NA	CASSVSWTGSYEQYF	TGCGCCAGCAGCGTTTCTTGGACAGGGAGCTACGAGCAGTACTTC
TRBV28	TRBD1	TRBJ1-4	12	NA	CASSQGQGKLFF	TGTGCCAGCAGTCAGGGACAGGGAAAACTGTTTTTT
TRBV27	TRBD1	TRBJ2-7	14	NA	CASSPDRGIYEQYF	TGTGCCAGCTCTCCCGACAGGGGAATCTACGAGCAGTACTTC
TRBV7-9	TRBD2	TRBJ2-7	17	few	CASSFPRGSGSSYEQYF	TGTGCCAGCAGCTTCCCACGCGGTAGCGGGAGTTCGTACGAGCAGTACTTC
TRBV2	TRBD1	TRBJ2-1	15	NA	CASRTGIGGYNEQFF	TGTGCCAGCAGGACAGGGATTGGGGGATACAATGAGCAGTTCTTC
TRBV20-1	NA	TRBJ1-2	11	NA	CSARIRHGYTF	TGCAGTGCTAGAATCAGGCATGGCTACACCTTC
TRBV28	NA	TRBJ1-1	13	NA	CASSDTPVTEAFF	TGTGCCAGCAGTGACACGCCCGTCACTGAAGCTTTCTTT
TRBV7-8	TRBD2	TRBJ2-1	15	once	CASSPPGGIYNEQFF	TGTGCCAGCAGCCCGCCGGGGGGAATCTACAATGAGCAGTTCTTC
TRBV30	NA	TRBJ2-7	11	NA	CASATSKEQYF	TGTGCCTCGGCGACATCGAAAGAGCAGTACTTC
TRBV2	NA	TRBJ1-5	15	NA	CASSLTGTAGQPQHF	TGTGCCAGCAGTCTTACCGGGACTGCAGGTCAGCCCCAGCATTTT
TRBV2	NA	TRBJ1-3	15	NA	CASSEQVASGNTIYF	TGTGCCAGCAGTGAGCAGGTCGCCTCTGGAAACACCATATATTTT
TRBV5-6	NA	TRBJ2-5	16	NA	CASRSTGGPGEETQYF	TGTGCCAGCAGGTCTACCGGGGGGCCGGGCGAAGAGACCCAGTACTTC
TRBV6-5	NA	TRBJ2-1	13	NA	CASSYGVATGQFF	TGTGCCAGCAGTTACGGTGTTGCGACAGGGCAGTTCTTC
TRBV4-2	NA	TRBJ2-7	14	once	CASSQVGANYEQYF	TGTGCCAGCAGCCAAGTTGGGGCAAACTACGAGCAGTACTTC
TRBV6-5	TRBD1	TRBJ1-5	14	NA	CASSSGQRNQLQHF	TGTGCCAGCAGCTCGGGACAGCGAAATCAGCTCCAGCATTTT
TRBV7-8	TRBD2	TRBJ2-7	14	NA	CASSLVASGYEQYF	TGTGCCAGCAGCTTAGTTGCTAGCGGTTACGAGCAGTACTTC
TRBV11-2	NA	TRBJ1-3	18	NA	CASSLTSSGAASGNTIYF	TGTGCCAGCAGCTTAACGTCGTCAGGGGCCGCCTCTGGAAACACCATATATTTT
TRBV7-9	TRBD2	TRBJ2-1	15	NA	CASNSGREYYNEQFF	TGTGCCAGCAATTCGGGGCGGGAGTACTACAATGAGCAGTTCTTC
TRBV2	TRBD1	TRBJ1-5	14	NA	CASRGQGNNQPQHF	TGTGCCAGCAGGGGACAGGGGAACAATCAGCCCCAGCATTTT
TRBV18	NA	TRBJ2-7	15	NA	CASSPPTGPAYEQYF	TGTGCCAGCTCCCCCCCGACAGGACCAGCCTACGAGCAGTACTTC
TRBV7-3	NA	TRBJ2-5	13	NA	CANYTGDPGVQYF	TGTGCCAACTACACAGGGGACCCGGGGGTCCAGTACTTC